This T cell receptor (beta chain) originates from a study of T-cell reconstitution after alpha-beta-depleted transplantation in children. Unique molecular identifiers featured in how the TCRbeta library was prepared. TCRdb called the PCR reads again in MiXCR, with one record for every CDR3 protein. The top ten hold about 41% of the sample, which has 300,000 to 400,000 distinct CDR3 sequences, 15% to 20% seen once. This CDR3 spans 14 amino acids. The germline V gene encodes CDR1 LNHDA and CDR2 SQIVND (reference sequence). V was clipped by 3 bases and J by 4 bases, with 11 bases between them. This clonotype was observed a handful of times. Its antigen remains unidentified. The study's findings and limits: After transplant, high TCRbeta diversity at day 60 in some patients arose from surviving recipient T cells and thymic progenitors. After transplant, at about two months, alpha-beta T cells were reportedly derived from several hundred expanded graft clones. By one year post-transplant, T-cell counts and diversity largely arose from T cells that were newly produced.

The starting material was PBMCs, mostly from graft donor cells, obtained 360 days after TCRalphabeta/CD19-depleted stem cell transplant. The clonotype originates from a male patient between 2 and 15 years old who had a stem cell transplant for acute lymphoblastic leukemia, so the T cells may come from the graft donor. The chain is built from TRBV19 and TRBJ2-3; D is unresolved. CDR3 sequence reads: CASSIHPAADTQYF. The CDR3 coding sequence is TGTGCCAGTAGTATTCATCCGGCGGCAGATACGCAGTATTTT.